This TCR beta chain was retrieved from a study of molecular identifiers for immune sequencing clone quantification. Between the trimmed V and J ends, which lost 4 bases and 0 bases, there was a span of 13 bases. This CDR3 has 15 amino acids. CDR1 is SGHDT and CDR2 is YYEEEE in the germline V gene. TCRdb itself ran the PCR reads through MiXCR, one entry per CDR3 protein. The sample includes approximately 500,000 distinct CDR3 sequences, about a fifth of them seen just once. This clonotype was found once. Sequencing used naive CD8+ T cells from blood, with Jurkat cell RNA spiked in. Regarding subset: FACS-sorted CD8+CD4-CCR7+CD45RA+ naive T cells. The rearrangement uses TRBV5-6 and TRBJ1-1; D may be TRBD1 (5 bases). The TCR originated in a human donor in good health. Some libraries in this study had Jurkat cell RNA spiked in. This chain's CDR3 is CASSGDLGLNTEAFF. For the CDR3, the DNA is TGTGCCAGCAGCGGGGACTTAGGGTTGAACACTGAAGCTTTCTTT.